The present TCR beta chain was sequenced within a study of coeliac disease. Study-wide findings and caveats: TRB repertoires were largely private, with most amino acid sequences found in only one sample.

Concerning this clone itself: The antigen is not known.

This CDR3 has 14 residues. Germline V gene data show CDR1 as LGHNA and CDR2 as YSLEER. Trimming took 0 bases from V and 6 from J, leaving 12 bases between them. TCRdb's copy holds only in-frame clones and misses some; the assay was immunoSEQ multiplex PCR. The table has approximately 6,700 clones, around 60% seen once. The clonotype comes from a woman aged 60-70 years with active celiac disease. The rearrangement uses TRBV4-3 and TRBJ2-7; TRBD1 is a possible D gene (5 bases). Sequences were obtained from lamina propria lymphocytes from the gut. CDR3 sequence: CASSQDRVLREQYF. The CDR3 nucleotides read TGCGCCAGCAGCCAAGACAGGGTTTTACGCGAGCAGTACTTC.